This T cell receptor beta chain came from a study of CD8 T cells in Susac syndrome. Findings and limits, study-wide: A relatively small number of individuals underwent TCR sequencing and HLA analysis.

About this clonotype: What it recognizes is unknown.

The authors carried out high-throughput sequencing of TCR beta. They applied it to CD8+ and CD4+ T cells obtained from blood. Random hexamers were used to reverse transcribe the RNA input (0.5 to 1 ug). MiXCR, applied by TCRdb to the immunoSEQ multiplex PCR reads, yields one record per CDR3 protein. Seen here are some 110,000 distinct CDR3 sequences, around 94% observed once, and the top ten hold roughly 0.087%. This CDR3 is built from 14 residues. The ends were cut back, 8 bases at V and 8 bases at J, with 19 bases in the middle. The sequenced material came from CD4+ T cells from PBMCs. The J gene is TRBJ2-1, the V gene TRBV12-3 or TRBV12-4; maybe TRBD2 (5 bases). The receptor was derived from a human donor in good health. As DNA, the CDR3 is TGTGCCAGCGGCGTAGGACTCCACCTCGATGAGCAGTTCTTC. Amino acid sequence: CASGVGLHLDEQFF.